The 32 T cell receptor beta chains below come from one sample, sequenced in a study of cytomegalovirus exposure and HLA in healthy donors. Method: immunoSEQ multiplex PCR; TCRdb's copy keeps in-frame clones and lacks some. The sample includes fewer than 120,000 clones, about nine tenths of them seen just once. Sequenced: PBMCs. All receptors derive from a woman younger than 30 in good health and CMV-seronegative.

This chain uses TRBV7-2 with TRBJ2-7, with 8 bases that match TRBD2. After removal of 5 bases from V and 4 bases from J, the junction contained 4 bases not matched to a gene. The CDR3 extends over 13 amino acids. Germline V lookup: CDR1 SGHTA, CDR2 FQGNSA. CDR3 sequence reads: CASSPSGGYEQYF. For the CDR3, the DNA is TGTGCCAGCAGCCCTTCGGGGGGGTACGAGCAGTACTTC.

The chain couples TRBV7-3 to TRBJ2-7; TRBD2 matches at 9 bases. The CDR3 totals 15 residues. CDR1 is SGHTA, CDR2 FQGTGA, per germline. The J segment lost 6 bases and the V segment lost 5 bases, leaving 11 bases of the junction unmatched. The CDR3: CASSPLAGGFFEQYF. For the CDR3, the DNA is TGTGCCAGCAGCCCTCTTGCGGGAGGGTTCTTCGAGCAGTACTTC. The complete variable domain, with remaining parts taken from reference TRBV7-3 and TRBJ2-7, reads GAGVSQTPSNKVTEKGKYVELRCDPISGHTALYWYRQSLGQGPEFLIYFQGTGAADDSGLPNDRFFAVRPEGSVSTLKIQRTERGDSAVYLCASSPLAGGFFEQYFGPGTRLTVT.

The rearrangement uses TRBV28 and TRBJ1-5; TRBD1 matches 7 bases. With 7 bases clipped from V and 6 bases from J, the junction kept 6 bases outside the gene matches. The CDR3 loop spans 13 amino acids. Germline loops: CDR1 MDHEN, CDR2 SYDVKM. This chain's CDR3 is CASNQQGTQPQHF. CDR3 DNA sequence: TGTGCCAGCAATCAACAGGGGACTCAGCCCCAGCATTTT. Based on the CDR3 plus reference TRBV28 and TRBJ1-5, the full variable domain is DVKVTQSSRYLVKRTGEKVFLECVQDMDHENMFWYRQDPGLGLRLIYFSYDVKMKEKGDIPEGYSVSREKKERFSLILESASTNQTSMYLCASNQQGTQPQHFGDGTRLSIL.

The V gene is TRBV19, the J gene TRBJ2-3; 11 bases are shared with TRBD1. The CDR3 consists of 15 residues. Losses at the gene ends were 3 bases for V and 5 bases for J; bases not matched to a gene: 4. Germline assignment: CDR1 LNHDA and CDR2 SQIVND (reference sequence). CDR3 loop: CASSIRGQGVDTQYF. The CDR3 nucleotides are TGTGCCAGTAGTATTAGGGGACAGGGGGTAGATACGCAGTATTTT.

The CDR3: CASSLTLSRENADTQYF. The CDR3 DNA reads TGTGCCAGCAGTCTGACCCTTAGTCGGGAGAACGCAGATACGCAGTATTTT. The chain is built from TRBV9 and TRBJ2-3, with D possibly matching TRBD2 (6 bases). This CDR3 is built from 17 residues. The V and J ends lost 5 bases and 4 bases respectively, with 23 bases between them. The germline V gene encodes CDR1 SGDLS and CDR2 YYNGEE.

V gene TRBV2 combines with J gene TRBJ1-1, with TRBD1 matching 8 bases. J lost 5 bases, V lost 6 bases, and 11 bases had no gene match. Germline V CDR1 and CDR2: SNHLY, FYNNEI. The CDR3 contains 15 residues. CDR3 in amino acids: CASRLDRGGGTEAFF. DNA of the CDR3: TGTGCCAGCAGATTAGACAGGGGAGGGGGTACTGAAGCTTTCTTT.

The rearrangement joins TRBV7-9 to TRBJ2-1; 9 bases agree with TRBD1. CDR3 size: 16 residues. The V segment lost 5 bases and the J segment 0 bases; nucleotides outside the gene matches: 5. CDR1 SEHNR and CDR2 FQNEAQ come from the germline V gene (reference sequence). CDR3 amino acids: CASSLRDRVSYNEQFF. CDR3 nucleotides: TGTGCCAGCAGCCTTCGGGACAGGGTCTCCTACAATGAGCAGTTCTTC.

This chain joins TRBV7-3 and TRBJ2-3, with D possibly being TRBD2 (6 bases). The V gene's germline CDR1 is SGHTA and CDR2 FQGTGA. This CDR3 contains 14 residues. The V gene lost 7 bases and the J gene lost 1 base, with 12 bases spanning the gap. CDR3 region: CASTLGGGTDTQYF. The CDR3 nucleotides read TGTGCCAGCACTTTGGGGGGTGGCACAGATACGCAGTATTTT.

DNA for the CDR3: TGTGCCAGCAGCCGAGGGGGCCCTTATAACTATGGCTACACCTTC. Translating it yields CASSRGGPYNYGYTF. V and J are TRBV5-6 and TRBJ1-2, with 7 nucleotides matching TRBD1. V shed 4 bases, J shed 1 base, and the junction held 7 bases outside the gene matches. Germline values: CDR1 SGHDT, CDR2 YYEEEE. The CDR3 runs 15 residues.

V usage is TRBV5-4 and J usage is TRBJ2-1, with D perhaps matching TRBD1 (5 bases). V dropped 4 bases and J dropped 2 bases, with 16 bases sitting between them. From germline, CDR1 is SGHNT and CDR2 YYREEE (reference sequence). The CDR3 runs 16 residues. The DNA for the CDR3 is TGTGCCAGCAGCCTTGGAATCACAGGCACCTACAATGAGCAGTTCTTC. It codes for CASSLGITGTYNEQFF.

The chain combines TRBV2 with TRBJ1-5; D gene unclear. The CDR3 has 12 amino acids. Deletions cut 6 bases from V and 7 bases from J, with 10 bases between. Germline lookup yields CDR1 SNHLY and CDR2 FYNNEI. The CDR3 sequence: CASSAHGQPQHF. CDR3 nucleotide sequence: TGTGCCAGCAGCGCGCACGGGCAGCCCCAGCATTTT.

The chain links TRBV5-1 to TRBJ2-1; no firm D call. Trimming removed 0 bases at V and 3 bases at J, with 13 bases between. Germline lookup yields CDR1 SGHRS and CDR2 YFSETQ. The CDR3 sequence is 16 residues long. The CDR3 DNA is TGCGCCAGCAGCTTGGGGGCGTTAATCCTCTACAATGAGCAGTTCTTC. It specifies CASSLGALILYNEQFF.

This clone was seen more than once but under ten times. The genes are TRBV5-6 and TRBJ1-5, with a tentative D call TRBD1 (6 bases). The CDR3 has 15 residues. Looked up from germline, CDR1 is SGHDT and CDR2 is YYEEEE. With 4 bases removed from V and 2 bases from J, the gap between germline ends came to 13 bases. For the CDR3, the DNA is TGTGCCAGCAGCGTGGAGGGGGTCGGCAATCAGCCCCAGCATTTT. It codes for CASSVEGVGNQPQHF.

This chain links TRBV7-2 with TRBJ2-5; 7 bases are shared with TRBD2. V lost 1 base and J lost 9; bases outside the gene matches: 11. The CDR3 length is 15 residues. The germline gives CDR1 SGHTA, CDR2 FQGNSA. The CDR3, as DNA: TGTGCCAGCAGCTTAGATAGCGGGCACGGGGTGGCCCAGTACTTC. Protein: CASSLDSGHGVAQYF.

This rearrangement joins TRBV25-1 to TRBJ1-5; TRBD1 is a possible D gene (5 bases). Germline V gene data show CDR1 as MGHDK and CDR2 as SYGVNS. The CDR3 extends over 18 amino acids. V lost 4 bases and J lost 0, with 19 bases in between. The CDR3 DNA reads TGTGCCAGCAGTGGACCATCGGGGGGGTACCATAGCAATCAGCCCCAGCATTTT. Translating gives CASSGPSGGYHSNQPQHF.

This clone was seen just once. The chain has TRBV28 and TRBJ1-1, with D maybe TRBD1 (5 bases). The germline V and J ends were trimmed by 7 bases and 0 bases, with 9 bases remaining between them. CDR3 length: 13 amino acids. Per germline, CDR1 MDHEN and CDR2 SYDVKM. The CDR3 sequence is CASKGLMNTEAFF. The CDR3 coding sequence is TGTGCCAGCAAGGGGCTCATGAACACTGAAGCTTTCTTT.

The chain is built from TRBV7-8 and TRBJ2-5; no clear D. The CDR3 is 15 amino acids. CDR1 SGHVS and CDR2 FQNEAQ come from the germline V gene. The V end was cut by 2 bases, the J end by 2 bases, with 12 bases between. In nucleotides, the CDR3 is TGTGCCAGCAGCTTAAGACACCAACAACAAGAGACCCAGTACTTC. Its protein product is CASSLRHQQQETQYF.

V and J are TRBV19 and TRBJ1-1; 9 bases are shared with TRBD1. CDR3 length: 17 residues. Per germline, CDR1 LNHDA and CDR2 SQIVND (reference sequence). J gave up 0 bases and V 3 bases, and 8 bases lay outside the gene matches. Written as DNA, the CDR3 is TGTGCCAGTAGTATCGTCCCGGGACAGGGCATGAACACTGAAGCTTTCTTT. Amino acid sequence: CASSIVPGQGMNTEAFF.

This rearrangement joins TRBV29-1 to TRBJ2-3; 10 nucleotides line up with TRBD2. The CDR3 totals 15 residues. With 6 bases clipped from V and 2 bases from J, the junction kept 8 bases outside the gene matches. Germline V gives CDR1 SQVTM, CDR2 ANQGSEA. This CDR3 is CSVAPSGGPTDTQYF. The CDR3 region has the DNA TGCAGCGTGGCTCCTAGCGGGGGACCCACAGATACGCAGTATTTT.

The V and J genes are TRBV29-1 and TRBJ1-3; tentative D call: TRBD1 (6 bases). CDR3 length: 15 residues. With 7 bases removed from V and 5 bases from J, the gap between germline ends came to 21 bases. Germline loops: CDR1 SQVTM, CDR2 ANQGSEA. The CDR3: CSAEEGGRWRNTIYF. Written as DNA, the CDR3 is TGCAGCGCGGAGGAGGGGGGGAGGTGGCGAAACACCATATATTTT.

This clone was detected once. CDR3 sequence reads: CSVAGTGVDEQFF. In DNA, the CDR3 is TGCAGCGTAGCCGGGACAGGGGTCGATGAGCAGTTCTTC. The J gene is TRBJ2-1, the V gene TRBV29-1; 10 nucleotides match TRBD1. CDR1 and CDR2 (germline): SQVTM, ANQGSEA. J lost 8 bases, V lost 6 bases, and 7 bases had no gene match. The CDR3 loop spans 13 amino acids.

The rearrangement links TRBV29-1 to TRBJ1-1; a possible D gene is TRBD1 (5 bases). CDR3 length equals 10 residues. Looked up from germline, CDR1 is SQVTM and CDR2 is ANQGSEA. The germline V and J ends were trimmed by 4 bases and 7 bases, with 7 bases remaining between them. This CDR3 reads CSVVTGEAFF. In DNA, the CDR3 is TGCAGCGTTGTAACAGGTGAAGCTTTCTTT.

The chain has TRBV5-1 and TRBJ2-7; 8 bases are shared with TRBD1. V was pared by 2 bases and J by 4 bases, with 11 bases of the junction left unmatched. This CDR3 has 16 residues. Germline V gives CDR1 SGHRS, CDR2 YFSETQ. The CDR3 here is CASSFYLGTGTYEQYF. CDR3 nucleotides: TGCGCCAGCAGCTTTTATCTTGGGACAGGAACTTACGAGCAGTACTTC.

The CDR3 nucleotides read TGCGCCAGCAGCCAGCTCAATTCCCCGGGACAAAGCTCCTACAATGAGCAGTTCTTC. Translation gives CASSQLNSPGQSSYNEQFF. The chain joins TRBV4-1 to TRBJ2-1; TRBD1 is a possible D gene (6 bases). The CDR3 is 19 residues long. Trimming removed 3 bases from V and 0 bases from J, with 21 bases in between. The V gene's germline CDR1 is MGHRA and CDR2 YSYEKL.

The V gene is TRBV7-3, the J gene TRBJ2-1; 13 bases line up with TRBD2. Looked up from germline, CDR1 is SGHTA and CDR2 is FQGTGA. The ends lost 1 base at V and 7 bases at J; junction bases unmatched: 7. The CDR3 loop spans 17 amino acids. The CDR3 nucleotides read TGTGCCAGCAGCTTAATACTAGGGACTAGCGGGAAGAATGAGCAGTTCTTC. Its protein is CASSLILGTSGKNEQFF.

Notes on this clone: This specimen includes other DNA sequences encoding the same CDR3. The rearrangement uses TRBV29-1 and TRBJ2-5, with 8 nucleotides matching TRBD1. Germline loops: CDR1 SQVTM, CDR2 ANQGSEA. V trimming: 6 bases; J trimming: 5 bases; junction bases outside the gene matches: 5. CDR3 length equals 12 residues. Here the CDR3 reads CSVGDRGETQYF. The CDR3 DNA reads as TGCAGCGTCGGAGACAGGGGTGAGACCCAGTACTTC. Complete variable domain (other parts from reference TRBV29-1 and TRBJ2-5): SAVISQKPSRDICQRGTSLTIQCQVDSQVTMMFWYRQQPGQSLTLIATANQGSEATYESGFVIDKFPISRPNLTFSTLTVSNMSPEDSSIYLCSVGDRGETQYFGPGTRLLVL.

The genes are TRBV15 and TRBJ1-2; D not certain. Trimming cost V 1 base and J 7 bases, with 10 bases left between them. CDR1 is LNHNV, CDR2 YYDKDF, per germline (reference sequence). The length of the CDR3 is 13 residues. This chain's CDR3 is CATSRVLSGGYTF. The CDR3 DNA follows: TGTGCCACCAGCAGAGTGTTGAGTGGTGGCTACACCTTC. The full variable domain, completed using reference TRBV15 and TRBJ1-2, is DAMVIQNPRYQVTQFGKPVTLSCSQTLNHNVMYWYQQKSSQAPKLLFHYYDKDFNNEADTPDNFQSRRPNTSFCFLDIRSPGLGDTAMYLCATSRVLSGGYTFGSGTRLTVV.

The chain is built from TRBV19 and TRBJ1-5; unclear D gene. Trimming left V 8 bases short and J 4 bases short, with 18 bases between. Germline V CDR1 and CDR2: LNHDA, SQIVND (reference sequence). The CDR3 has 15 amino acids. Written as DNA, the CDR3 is TGTGCCAGTTCACCCCCCACGGGAGCAAATCAGCCCCAGCATTTT. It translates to CASSPPTGANQPQHF.

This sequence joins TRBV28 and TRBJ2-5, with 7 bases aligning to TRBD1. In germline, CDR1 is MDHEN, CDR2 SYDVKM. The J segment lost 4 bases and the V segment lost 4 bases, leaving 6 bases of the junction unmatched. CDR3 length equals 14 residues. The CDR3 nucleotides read TGTGCCAGCAGTTCCTCAGGGGGTGCAGAGACCCAGTACTTC. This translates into CASSSSGGAETQYF.

The CDR3 spells CASSHPPRGPEAFF. In DNA form, the CDR3 reads TGCGCCAGCAGCCATCCCCCCAGGGGTCCCGAGGCTTTCTTT. The chain has TRBV4-1 and TRBJ1-1; D perhaps matches TRBD1 (6 bases). V shed 3 bases and J shed 11 bases, with 19 bases lying between them. CDR3 size: 14 residues. Looked up from germline, CDR1 is MGHRA and CDR2 is YSYEKL.

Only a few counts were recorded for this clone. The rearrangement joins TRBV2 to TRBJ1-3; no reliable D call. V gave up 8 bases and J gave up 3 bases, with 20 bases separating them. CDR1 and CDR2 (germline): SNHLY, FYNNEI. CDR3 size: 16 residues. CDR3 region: CASAVSRGISGNTIYF. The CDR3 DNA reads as TGTGCCAGCGCCGTGTCGAGAGGGATTAGTGGAAACACCATATATTTT.

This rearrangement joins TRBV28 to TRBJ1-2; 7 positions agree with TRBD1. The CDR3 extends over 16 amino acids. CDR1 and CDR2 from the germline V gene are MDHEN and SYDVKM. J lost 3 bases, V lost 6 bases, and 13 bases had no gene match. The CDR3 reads CASSRGQAFRYYGYTF. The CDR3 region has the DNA TGTGCCAGCAGCCGAGGACAGGCCTTTCGGTACTATGGCTACACCTTC.